The 6 T cell receptor beta chains given below trace back to one sample, sequenced in a study of shared clonotypes between healthy human individuals. Clones were sequenced by immunoSEQ multiplex PCR, and TCRdb holds only the in-frame ones, with some missing. The table shows about 2.2 million clones, with just under 95% occurring only once. The naive CD8 subset, CD45RO-negative cells positively selected for CCR7, excluded terminally differentiated effector memory CD45RA+ cells. Sequenced sample: naive CD8+ T cells from PBMCs. Every receptor here comes from a man aged 18 to 29 in good health. Some clones in this sample may be carry-over from other donors' samples.

The V call is TRBV12-5, the J call TRBJ1-2; TRBD1 is a possible D gene (6 bases). The CDR3 sequence is 16 residues long. Between the trimmed V and J ends, which lost 7 bases and 3 bases, there was a span of 21 bases. Germline V CDR1 and CDR2: LGHNT, FRNRAP. The CDR3 nucleotides read TGTGCTAGTGCCCCGGGCGGGGGGCGGAGTGACTATGGCTACACCTTC. Amino acids: CASAPGGGRSDYGYTF.

The rearrangement uses TRBV18 and TRBJ2-2; no definite D call. V was pared by 3 bases and J by 3 bases, with 20 bases between. Germline loops: CDR1 KGHSH, CDR2 LQKENI. The CDR3 loop spans 18 amino acids. CDR3 nucleotides: TGTGCCAGCTCACCCTCCAAAGGGTCATCTAAGGACACCGGGGAGCTGTTTTTT. Translated: CASSPSKGSSKDTGELFF.

This clone is a singleton in its sample. The CDR3 sequence: CASQEGLAGFETQYF. CDR3 bases: TGTGCCTCCCAAGAGGGACTAGCGGGATTCGAGACCCAGTACTTC. The chain combines TRBV7-2 with TRBJ2-5; the match to TRBD2 covers 13 bases. The length of the CDR3 is 15 residues. The V gene end was trimmed by 11 bases and the J gene end by 5 bases; junction bases not matched to a gene: 11. Germline V gene lookup returns CDR1 SGHTA and CDR2 FQGNSA.

V is TRBV9 and J is TRBJ2-5, with TRBD2 identical over 7 bases. Per the germline V gene, CDR1 is SGDLS and CDR2 is YYNGEE. J was trimmed by 5 bases and V by 4 bases; bases with no gene match: 11. The length of the CDR3 is 15 residues. CDR3 sequence: CASSLQGARGETQYF. The CDR3 nucleotides read TGTGCCAGCAGCTTGCAAGGGGCGCGGGGGGAGACCCAGTACTTC.

The chain has TRBV11-2 and TRBJ2-1; 7 bases are shared with TRBD2. The J segment lost 2 bases and the V segment lost 5 bases, leaving 3 bases of the junction unmatched. Germline V gives CDR1 SGHAT, CDR2 FQNNGV. CDR3 size: 14 residues. CDR3 protein: CASSETSAYNEQFF. The DNA for the CDR3 is TGTGCCAGCAGCGAAACTAGCGCCTACAATGAGCAGTTCTTC.

The rearrangement joins TRBV30 to TRBJ1-1; 7 bases agree with TRBD1. Trimming at V came to 0 bases and at J to 1 base, leaving 5 bases not matched to a gene. The CDR3 contains 15 residues. CDR1 and CDR2 from the germline V gene are GTSNPN and SVGIG (reference sequence). CDR3 sequence reads: CAWSVNRGGNTEAFF. The CDR3 DNA sequence: TGTGCCTGGAGTGTCAACAGGGGCGGGAACACTGAAGCTTTCTTT.